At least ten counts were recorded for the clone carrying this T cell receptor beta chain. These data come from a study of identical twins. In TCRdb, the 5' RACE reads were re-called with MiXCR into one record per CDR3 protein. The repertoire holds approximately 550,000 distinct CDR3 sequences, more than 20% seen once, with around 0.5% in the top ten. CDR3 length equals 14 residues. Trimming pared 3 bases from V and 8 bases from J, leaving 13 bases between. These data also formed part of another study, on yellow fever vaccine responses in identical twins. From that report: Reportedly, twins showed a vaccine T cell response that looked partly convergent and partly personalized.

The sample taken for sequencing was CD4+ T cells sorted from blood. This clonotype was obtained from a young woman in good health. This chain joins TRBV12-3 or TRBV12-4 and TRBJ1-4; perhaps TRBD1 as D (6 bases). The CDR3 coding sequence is TGTGCCAGCAGTTTCCGGGACATAGGGGAAAAACTGTTTTTT. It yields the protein CASSFRDIGEKLFF.